The rows below give T cell receptor beta chains drawn from one sample of a study of T cell responses to AZD1222 COVID-19 vaccine. TCRdb keeps only in-frame clones here, not all; method: immunoSEQ multiplex PCR. The sample includes 100,000 to 150,000 clones, around 90% seen only once; the top ten take 5% to 6.5%. This material consisted of peripheral blood, taken on day 0 of AZD1222 vaccination. These receptors came from an adult in good health. CDR3s include the opening cysteine and the closing phenylalanine or tryptophan. The D gene is left open where the match is weak. Part of the rows lack a size; the others show once, few, many or a class for expanded clones.

. TRBJ1-2 TRBD1 TRBV28 CASKVGQGVYGYTF TGTGCCAGCAAGGTCGGACAGGGGGTATATGGCTACACCTTC
. TRBJ1-2 . TRBV6-1 CASSEAPLYGYTF TGTGCCAGCAGTGAAGCACCCCTCTATGGCTACACCTTC
. TRBJ1-6 . TRBV3-1/TRBV3-2 CATTGVGGLNSPLHF TGTGCCACCACGGGGGTCGGGGGACTGAATTCACCCCTCCACTTT
medium-sized TRBJ1-1 . TRBV9 CASSVVTEAFF TGTGCCAGCAGCGTAGTCACTGAAGCTTTCTTT
few TRBJ1-5 . TRBV3-1/TRBV3-2 CASSQAFLDQPQHF TGTGCCAGCAGCCAAGCATTTTTGGATCAGCCCCAGCATTTT
. TRBJ1-2 . TRBV11-2 CASSPTPGGHYGYTF TGTGCCAGCAGCCCAACCCCCGGGGGTCACTATGGCTACACCTTC
. TRBJ1-4 . TRBV5-5 CASSLRLDYGREKLFF TGTGCCAGCAGCTTGAGGTTAGACTATGGACGCGAAAAACTGTTTTTT
. TRBJ2-7 TRBD2 TRBV4-3 CASSQDGGGLGEQYF TGCGCCAGCAGCCAAGACGGGGGGGGCCTCGGCGAGCAGTACTTC
. TRBJ1-6 . TRBV6-1 CASSESSPGDHSPLHF TGTGCCAGCAGTGAATCTTCGCCAGGGGATCATTCACCCCTCCACTTT
. TRBJ1-6 . TRBV19 CASSIGAPNSPLHF TGTGCCAGTAGTATAGGGGCACCCAATTCACCCCTCCACTTT
. TRBJ2-3 . TRBV27 CASSFIFGGGDTQYF TGTGCCAGCAGTTTCATTTTCGGGGGCGGTGATACGCAGTATTTT
. TRBJ1-2 TRBD1 TRBV10-3 CAISELDRGNGYTF TGTGCCATCAGTGAACTGGACAGGGGGAATGGCTACACCTTC
. TRBJ1-4 . TRBV2 CASTRGGGYEKLFF TGTGCCAGCACCCGAGGGGGAGGGTATGAAAAACTGTTTTTT
. TRBJ1-6 . TRBV2 CASSVGSSPLHF TGTGCCAGCAGTGTGGGGAGTTCACCCCTCCACTTT
. TRBJ2-2 . TRBV5-1 CASSFRDGGELFF TGCGCCAGCAGCTTTAGGGACGGCGGGGAGCTGTTTTTT
. TRBJ2-5 TRBD2 TRBV7-9 CASTGGDETQYF TGTGCCAGCACTGGGGGGGACGAGACCCAGTACTTC
. TRBJ1-4 . TRBV6-1 CASSEGGVIATNEKLFF TGTGCCAGCAGTGAAGGGGGCGTTATAGCAACTAATGAAAAACTGTTTTTT
once TRBJ1-1 . TRBV30 CAWTPGGMNTEAFF TGTGCCTGGACCCCAGGCGGAATGAACACTGAAGCTTTCTTT
. TRBJ2-5 . TRBV11-3 CASSESIVGTQYF TGTGCCAGCAGTGAGAGTATCGTCGGGACCCAGTACTTC
. TRBJ2-1 . TRBV20-1 CSARSLRGEFF TGCAGTGCTAGGAGCCTCAGGGGAGAGTTCTTC
many TRBJ1-2 . TRBV6-2/TRBV6-3 CASSPWSSNYGYTF TGTGCCAGCAGCCCCTGGTCCTCTAACTATGGCTACACCTTC
. TRBJ1-6 . TRBV13 CASSLEGIDSPLHF TGTGCCAGCAGCTTAGAGGGTATTGATTCACCCCTCCACTTT
. TRBJ1-6 . TRBV9 CASSARGSSYNSPLHF TGTGCCAGCAGCGCGAGGGGGAGCTCCTATAATTCACCCCTCCACTTT
. TRBJ2-5 . TRBV7-3 CASSWDRKETQYF TGTGCCAGCAGCTGGGACCGAAAAGAGACCCAGTACTTC
. TRBJ1-1 . TRBV7-9 CASSLRQGGTEAFF TGTGCCAGCAGCTTAAGGCAGGGAGGCACTGAAGCTTTCTTT
. TRBJ2-7 . TRBV6-7 CASSYPKGGSYEQYF TGTGCCAGCAGTTACCCGAAGGGGGGGTCCTACGAGCAGTACTTC
. TRBJ2-7 . TRBV6-5 CASSHRDTRGNEQYF TGTGCCAGCAGCCACCGGGACACCCGGGGGAACGAGCAGTACTTC
. TRBJ1-2 . TRBV5-1 CASSSGGNYGYTF TGCGCCAGCAGCTCTGGGGGGAACTATGGCTACACCTTC
few TRBJ2-1 TRBD2 TRBV18 CASSPERGEQFF TGTGCCAGCTCACCCGAGCGGGGTGAGCAGTTCTTC
. TRBJ2-7 . TRBV5-4 CASSPRDNGYEQYF TGTGCCAGCAGCCCTCGGGACAACGGCTACGAGCAGTACTTC
. TRBJ2-7 TRBD1 TRBV7-2 CASSLGDSTSFAYEQYF TGTGCCAGCAGCTTAGGGGACAGCACCTCATTCGCCTACGAGCAGTACTTC
few TRBJ2-7 . TRBV6-5 CASQGGAQRHEQYF TGTGCCAGCCAGGGTGGGGCCCAGCGCCACGAGCAGTACTTC
. TRBJ1-1 . TRBV5-1 CASSLGGMNTEAFF TGCGCCAGCAGCTTGGGTGGGATGAACACTGAAGCTTTCTTT
. TRBJ2-7 . TRBV27 CASSLRQESSYEQYF TGTGCCAGCAGTTTAAGACAGGAAAGCTCCTACGAGCAGTACTTC
once TRBJ1-2 TRBD1 TRBV5-1 CASSLEKGARGYTF TGCGCCAGCAGCTTGGAAAAGGGGGCGCGAGGCTACACCTTC
. TRBJ2-5 TRBD1 TRBV4-3 CASSQFVGTGRVGETQYF TGCGCCAGCAGCCAATTCGTCGGGACAGGGAGGGTTGGGGAGACCCAGTACTTC
. TRBJ2-7 . TRBV6-5 CASSSRDISYEQYF TGTGCCAGCAGCTCACGGGACATCTCCTACGAGCAGTACTTC
. TRBJ1-1 . TRBV7-3 CASSQDGRNTEAFF TGTGCCAGCAGCCAGGATGGGAGGAACACTGAAGCTTTCTTT
. TRBJ1-4 . TRBV6-5 CASRRTEFGKLFF TGTGCCAGCAGGAGGACCGAGTTTGGAAAACTGTTTTTT
. TRBJ1-3 . TRBV7-3 CASSSGPSSGNTIYF TGTGCCAGCAGTTCCGGACCGAGCTCTGGAAACACCATATATTTT
. TRBJ1-6 . TRBV5-6 CASSPDGAYNSPLHF TGTGCCAGCAGCCCTGACGGAGCCTATAATTCACCCCTCCACTTT
once TRBJ1-1 . TRBV29-1 CSVVRSGNTEAFF TGCAGCGTTGTCAGGTCGGGGAACACTGAAGCTTTCTTT
. TRBJ1-2 TRBD1 TRBV7-6 CASSPSPGDRDDYGYTF TGTGCCAGCAGCCCCTCACCCGGAGACAGGGATGATTATGGCTACACCTTC